The rows below give T cell receptor beta chains drawn from one sample of a study of Ad26.COV2.S vaccination and SARS-CoV-2 variants. Assay: immunoSEQ multiplex PCR; the TCRdb copy retains only in-frame clones and omits some. This sample has around 300,000 clones; approximately 90% occur once, and the top ten carry about 4.6%. The specimen was peripheral blood, collected in a trial of Ad26.COV2.S vaccine versus placebo. The source of these receptors is a person aged 18 to 59 who received the Ad26.COV2.S COVID-19 vaccine or a placebo. Each CDR3 is given with its conserved first and last residue. D genes are given only for firm matches. Clone size, where shown, is once, few, many, or a class for clones that have expanded.

j_call: TRBJ1-2
d_call: TRBD1
clone_size: .
v_call: TRBV7-2
cdr3_aa: CASSLAGQTYGYTF
cdr3_nt: TGTGCCAGCAGCTTAGCGGGACAGACCTATGGCTACACCTTC

j_call: TRBJ2-1
d_call: .
clone_size: .
v_call: TRBV19
cdr3_aa: CASSVFPNSYNEQFF
cdr3_nt: TGTGCCAGTAGTGTATTCCCTAACTCCTACAATGAGCAGTTCTTC

j_call: TRBJ2-3
d_call: .
clone_size: few
v_call: TRBV29-1
cdr3_aa: CSVERSPRTDTQYF
cdr3_nt: TGCAGCGTTGAAAGGAGCCCACGCACAGATACGCAGTATTTT

j_call: TRBJ2-2
d_call: .
clone_size: once
v_call: TRBV19
cdr3_aa: CASSIWGTGELFF
cdr3_nt: TGTGCCAGTAGTATCTGGGGCACCGGGGAGCTGTTTTTT

j_call: TRBJ2-5
d_call: .
clone_size: .
v_call: TRBV5-1
cdr3_aa: CASSAGQKETQYF
cdr3_nt: TGCGCCAGCAGCGCTGGACAGAAAGAGACCCAGTACTTC

j_call: TRBJ1-4
d_call: .
clone_size: once
v_call: TRBV9
cdr3_aa: CASSKGQGNEKLFF
cdr3_nt: TGTGCCAGCAGTAAGGGGCAGGGGAATGAAAAACTGTTTTTT

j_call: TRBJ1-6
d_call: .
clone_size: .
v_call: TRBV7-2
cdr3_aa: CASSSYLGSGNSPLHF
cdr3_nt: TGTGCCAGCAGCTCCTACCTGGGTTCGGGAAATTCACCCCTCCACTTT

j_call: TRBJ2-5
d_call: .
clone_size: .
v_call: TRBV27
cdr3_aa: CASSFSRDTDQETQYF
cdr3_nt: TGTGCCAGCAGTTTTTCCCGGGACACTGACCAAGAGACCCAGTACTTC

j_call: TRBJ2-7
d_call: TRBD1
clone_size: .
v_call: TRBV7-8
cdr3_aa: CASSTDRVVQEQYF
cdr3_nt: TGTGCCAGCAGCACGGACAGGGTGGTACAAGAGCAGTACTTC

j_call: TRBJ2-1
d_call: TRBD2
clone_size: .
v_call: TRBV2
cdr3_aa: CASSLLAGASDEQFF
cdr3_nt: TGTGCCAGCAGTTTACTAGCGGGAGCAAGCGATGAGCAGTTCTTC

j_call: TRBJ2-7
d_call: TRBD1
clone_size: .
v_call: TRBV29-1
cdr3_aa: CSVEKGAAKYF
cdr3_nt: TGCAGCGTTGAAAAGGGGGCGGCGAAGTACTTC

j_call: TRBJ2-2
d_call: .
clone_size: .
v_call: TRBV3-1/TRBV3-2
cdr3_aa: CASSQDTLTGELFF
cdr3_nt: TGTGCCAGCAGCCAAGACACACTGACCGGGGAGCTGTTTTTT

j_call: TRBJ2-5
d_call: .
clone_size: .
v_call: TRBV6-5
cdr3_aa: CAPIQGEGETQYF
cdr3_nt: TGTGCCCCTATTCAGGGGGAGGGAGAGACCCAGTACTTC

j_call: TRBJ2-3
d_call: .
clone_size: .
v_call: TRBV3-1/TRBV3-2
cdr3_aa: CASSQYLVDTQYF
cdr3_nt: TGTGCCAGCAGCCAATATCTAGTGGATACGCAGTATTTT

j_call: TRBJ2-7
d_call: .
clone_size: .
v_call: TRBV29-1
cdr3_aa: CSVRSVNYEQYF
cdr3_nt: TGCAGCGTTAGATCAGTGAACTACGAGCAGTACTTC

j_call: TRBJ1-5
d_call: .
clone_size: .
v_call: TRBV28
cdr3_aa: CASKGDRGNQPQHF
cdr3_nt: TGTGCCAGCAAGGGGGATAGGGGCAATCAGCCCCAGCATTTT